The sequence of this TCR beta chain was determined in a study of graft-versus-host responses after intestinal transplantation. Assay used: immunoSEQ multiplex PCR; TCRdb lists only in-frame clones, some missing. The sample lists more than 95,000 clones, more than 85% occurring once. Points on this clone: Its antigen is unknown.

The receptor's source is a human donor who received an intestinal transplant. The specimen comprised unstimulated CD8+ T cells sorted from spleen or lymph node cells, sampled before intestinal transplant.

CDR3 in amino acids: CASSSGGDTEAFF. The DNA of the CDR3 is TGTGCCAGCAGCTCTGGGGGGGACACTGAAGCTTTCTTT. This chain uses TRBV5-4 with TRBJ1-1, with D maybe TRBD1 (5 bases). V was cut by 3 bases and J by 3 bases, with 9 bases left in between. Germline V CDR1 and CDR2: SGHNT, YYREEE (reference sequence). This CDR3 has 13 amino acids.